Shown below are 27 T cell receptor beta chains from a single sample sequenced in a study of regulatory T cells in long-lasting Graves disease. Time point here: newly diagnosed GD, antithyroid drugs for less than 3 months. The TCR library was prepared using RNA isolated from PBMCs. Construction of TCR beta libraries relied on iRepertoire HTBI primers and on Arm-PCR targeting CDR3 regions. TCRdb redid the calling of the multiplex PCR reads with MiXCR, one entry per CDR3 protein. The data show about 380,000 distinct CDR3 sequences, 15% to 17% seen once. The specimen was peripheral blood mononuclear cells (PBMCs), collected at new diagnosis, from a patient treated with antithyroid drugs. These receptors originate from a female donor with Graves disease.

This clonotype came up many times. The gene calls are TRBV6-1 and TRBJ1-6, with D unresolved. Between the trimmed V and J ends, which lost 1 base and 11 bases, there was a span of 15 bases. CDR3 length: 15 residues. Germline V gives CDR1 MNHNS, CDR2 SASEGT. In DNA form, the CDR3 reads TGTGCCAGCAGTGAAGGGGCAGGCTGGAGGGCACCCCTCCACTTT. Protein product: CASSEGAGWRAPLHF.

This clonotype was counted at least ten times. The chain recombines TRBV27 with TRBJ2-3; D unresolved. Trimming pared 6 bases from V and 6 bases from J, leaving 13 bases between. The CDR3 is made up of 13 amino acids. Germline V gene lookup returns CDR1 MNHEY and CDR2 SMNVEV (reference sequence). CDR3 DNA sequence: TGTGCCAGCAGACGTATACAGACTGATACGCAGTATTTT. This translates into CASRRIQTDTQYF.

This clonotype has at least ten counts. The chain couples TRBV29-1 to TRBJ2-7; 9 bases are shared with TRBD1. This CDR3 has 13 amino acids. V lost 5 bases to trimming and J lost 6 bases; unmatched junction nucleotides: 8. Germline V lookup: CDR1 SQVTM, CDR2 ANQGSEA. CDR3 protein: CSVMPGQGIEQYF. The DNA of the CDR3 is TGCAGCGTTATGCCGGGACAGGGCATCGAGCAGTACTTC.

The sample holds many counts of this clonotype. The chain is built from TRBV11-2 and TRBJ2-5; 8 bases fit TRBD1. Looked up from germline, CDR1 is SGHAT and CDR2 is FQNNGV. The CDR3 covers 15 residues. V gave up 5 bases and J gave up 2 bases; unmatched junction bases: 7. The CDR3 is CASSPKTGEQETQYF. DNA of the CDR3: TGTGCCAGCAGCCCGAAGACAGGGGAACAAGAGACCCAGTACTTC.

This chain uses TRBV19 with TRBJ1-5; D possibly corresponds to TRBD1 (5 bases). There are 14 residues in the CDR3. Trimming shortened V by 9 bases and J by 7 bases, and 19 bases separated the two germline ends. Germline CDR1 reads LNHDA; CDR2 reads SQIVND (reference sequence). CDR3 protein: CASLGGGKGQPQHF. The DNA of the CDR3 is TGTGCCAGCCTGGGGGGGGGGAAAGGGCAGCCCCAGCATTTT.

In this sample, this clonotype turned up a few times. This CDR3 reads CASSLFSITYSNQPQHF. In DNA, the CDR3 is TGTGCCAGCAGCTTGTTCTCCATCACATATAGCAATCAGCCCCAGCATTTT. The chain links TRBV5-6 to TRBJ1-5, with D unclear. This CDR3 is 17 amino acids long. Per the germline V gene, CDR1 is SGHDT and CDR2 is YYEEEE. The V gene lost 1 base and the J gene lost 0 bases, with 14 bases spanning the gap. Together with reference TRBV5-6 and TRBJ1-5, the CDR3 gives the full variable domain: DAGVTQSPTHLIKTRGQQVTLRCSPKSGHDTVSWYQQALGQGPQFIFQYYEEEERQRGNFPDRFSGHQFPNYSSELNVNALLLGDSALYLCASSLFSITYSNQPQHFGDGTRLSIL.

This clonotype was recorded at least ten times. The V and J genes are TRBV20-1 and TRBJ2-7; tentative D call: TRBD1 (5 bases). The germline V gene has CDR1 DFQATT and CDR2 SNEGSKA (reference sequence). With 0 bases removed from V and 5 bases from J, the gap between germline ends came to 14 bases. CDR3 length: 14 amino acids. The CDR3 here is CSARDLQGRNEQYF. The CDR3 bases are TGCAGTGCTAGAGATCTCCAGGGTAGGAACGAGCAGTACTTC.

The sample holds many counts of this clonotype. V is TRBV7-8 and J is TRBJ1-5; possibly TRBD1 for D (6 bases). This CDR3 is built from 13 residues. Trimming pared 8 bases from V and 0 bases from J, leaving 8 bases between. From germline, CDR1 is SGHVS and CDR2 FQNEAQ. The CDR3 sequence is CASQGYSNQPQHF. The DNA of the CDR3 is TGTGCCAGCCAGGGGTATAGCAATCAGCCCCAGCATTTT.

In this sample, this clonotype turned up many times. The chain couples TRBV19 to TRBJ2-3; 7 bases match TRBD1. From germline, CDR1 is LNHDA and CDR2 SQIVND (reference sequence). Trimming removed 6 bases from V and 1 base from J; junction bases left unmatched: 16. This CDR3 region has 18 residues. This CDR3 reads CASSIRETGRFGTDTQYF. Here the CDR3 DNA reads TGTGCCAGTAGCATTAGGGAGACAGGGCGCTTCGGCACAGATACGCAGTATTTT. Together with reference TRBV19 and TRBJ2-3, the CDR3 gives the full variable domain: DGGITQSPKYLFRKEGQNVTLSCEQNLNHDAMYWYRQDPGQGLRLIYYSQIVNDFQKGDIAEGYSVSREKKESFPLTVTSAQKNPTAFYLCASSIRETGRFGTDTQYFGPGTRLTVL.

As for this clonotype: This may be a read error: a much more frequent sequence differs by one nucleotide. The J gene is TRBJ2-1, the V gene TRBV11-2; D remains ambiguous. The CDR3 is 14 residues long. Germline CDR1 is SGHAT and CDR2 is FQNNGV. Trimming took 0 bases from V and 10 from J, leaving 13 bases between them. The CDR3 region has the DNA TGTGCCAGCAGCTTAGATTACGGTTCGCGGGAGCAGTTCTTC. Protein product: CASSLDYGSREQFF. The variable domain in full, completed from reference TRBV11-2 and TRBJ2-1, reads EAGVAQSPRYKIIEKRQSVAFWCNPISGHATLYWYQQILGQGPKLLIQFQNNGVVDDSQLPKDRFSAERLKGVDSTLKIQPAKLEDSAVYLCASSLDYGSREQFFGPGTRLTVL.

Only a few counts were recorded for this clonotype. This sequence joins TRBV4-3 and TRBJ1-2; D uncertain. Trimming took off 1 base at V and 4 bases at J, with 10 bases between the two ends. The length of the CDR3 is 14 residues. Germline values: CDR1 LGHNA, CDR2 YSLEER. CDR3 nucleotide sequence: TGCGCCAGCAGCCAAGTAACAGAAGGCTATGGCTACACCTTC. It encodes CASSQVTEGYGYTF.

The table lists this clonotype with many counts. The CDR3 region is CATSRARQSYEQYF. The CDR3 bases are TGTGCCACCAGCAGAGCCCGACAATCCTACGAGCAGTACTTC. The chain carries TRBV15 and TRBJ2-7; D call uncertain. V lost 1 base and J 1 base, leaving 8 bases between the germline ends. The CDR3 consists of 14 residues. CDR1 and CDR2 (germline): LNHNV, YYDKDF (reference sequence). The entire variable domain, with the rest obtained from reference TRBV15 and TRBJ2-7, is as follows: DAMVIQNPRYQVTQFGKPVTLSCSQTLNHNVMYWYQQKSSQAPKLLFHYYDKDFNNEADTPDNFQSRRPNTSFCFLDIRSPGLGDTAMYLCATSRARQSYEQYFGPGTRLTVT.

This clonotype was counted ten times or more. The genes are TRBV6-1 and TRBJ1-4; D is perhaps TRBD1 (6 bases). The CDR3 runs 15 residues. Per germline, CDR1 MNHNS and CDR2 SASEGT. The ends were cut back, 5 bases at V and 7 bases at J, with 17 bases in the middle. CDR3 region: CASSLGGARLEKLFF. The CDR3 DNA is TGTGCCAGCAGTCTTGGGGGGGCACGTCTTGAAAAACTGTTTTTT.

This clonotype was seen only a few times. A much larger clone lies a single base off, so this may be a read error. This rearrangement joins TRBV6-8 to TRBJ1-6; 7 bases agree with TRBD1. J lost 0 bases, V lost 4 bases, and 3 bases had no gene match. Germline values: CDR1 MNHGY, CDR2 SAAAGT. The CDR3 totals 16 residues. In nucleotides, the CDR3 is TGTGCCAGCAGTTTACAGGGGAACTCCTATAATTCACCCCTCCACTTT. Its protein product is CASSLQGNSYNSPLHF.

Many counts were recorded for this clonotype. The V gene is TRBV11-2, the J gene TRBJ1-2; D ambiguous. Germline values: CDR1 SGHAT, CDR2 FQNNGV. The CDR3 runs to 16 residues. Trimming shortened V by 5 bases and J by 6 bases, and 22 bases separated the two germline ends. DNA of the CDR3: TGTGCCAGCAGCGCCCTCATCCTGGGCGTCTCTAATGGCTACACCTTC. This gives the protein CASSALILGVSNGYTF.

The CDR3 is CASSLGVQGGEQYF. The DNA of the CDR3 is TGCGCCAGCAGCTTGGGGGTGCAGGGGGGCGAGCAGTACTTC. The rearrangement joins TRBV5-1 to TRBJ2-7, with a weak D call TRBD1 (7 bases). Trimming pared 0 bases from V and 6 bases from J, leaving 13 bases between. The CDR3 has 14 amino acids. Germline assignment: CDR1 SGHRS and CDR2 YFSETQ. Combining the CDR3 with reference TRBV5-1 and TRBJ2-7 gives the whole variable domain KAGVTQTPRYLIKTRGQQVTLSCSPISGHRSVSWYQQTPGQGLQFLFEYFSETQRNKGNFPGRFSGRQFSNSRSEMNVSTLELGDSALYLCASSLGVQGGEQYFGPGTRLTVT.

This clonotype was counted at least ten times. The chain is built from TRBV9 and TRBJ2-5; 11 bases match TRBD2. Germline CDR1 SGDLS, CDR2 YYNGEE. With 8 bases clipped from V and 5 bases from J, the junction kept 8 bases outside the gene matches. CDR3 length: 14 residues. The CDR3 nucleotides are TGTGCCAGTTCTAGCGGGGGGACCGTCGAGACCCAGTACTTC. This sequence encodes CASSSGGTVETQYF.

In its sample, this clonotype was seen many times. CDR3 amino acids: CASSTVLNNSPLHF. CDR3 coding DNA: TGTGCCAGCAGTACAGTGTTGAATAATTCACCCCTCCACTTT. J is TRBJ1-6 and V is TRBV27; the D is unclear. The CDR3 sequence is 14 residues long. Trimming took off 5 bases at V and 5 bases at J, with 10 bases between the two ends. CDR1 MNHEY and CDR2 SMNVEV come from the germline V gene (reference sequence).

This clonotype has at least ten counts. V gene TRBV5-1 combines with J gene TRBJ2-5; 14 nucleotides line up with TRBD2. In germline, CDR1 is SGHRS, CDR2 YFSETQ. This CDR3 has 17 residues. V trimming: 5 bases; J trimming: 5 bases; junction bases outside the gene matches: 11. CDR3 sequence (DNA): TGCGCCAGCAGGAAGACTAGCGGGGGGGCCTCCGTTGAGACCCAGTACTTC. Its protein is CASRKTSGGASVETQYF.

There are many counts of this clonotype. The chain uses TRBV19 and TRBJ2-6; D unclear. Per germline, CDR1 LNHDA and CDR2 SQIVND (reference sequence). V lost 3 bases to trimming and J lost 2 bases, with 8 bases between them. The CDR3 is made up of 15 amino acids. The CDR3 bases are TGTGCCAGTAGTATCTCCTTCGCTGGGGCCAACGTCCTGACTTTC. Its translation is CASSISFAGANVLTF.

Many counts were recorded for this clonotype. This chain uses TRBV6-2 or TRBV6-3 with TRBJ2-1, with 9 bases lining up with TRBD1. The CDR3 spans 17 residues. J was trimmed by 6 bases and V by 1 base; bases with no gene match: 10. Germline V gives CDR1 MNHEY, CDR2 SVGEGT. DNA of the CDR3: TGTGCCAGCAGTTACTTGCACCGGACAGGGGCGTCCAATGAGCAGTTCTTC. Translated, it gives CASSYLHRTGASNEQFF.

This clonotype was seen at least ten times. Here the CDR3 reads CASSLWLAGVGGDSNQPQHF. CDR3 in DNA: TGTGCCAGCAGTTTATGGTTGGCGGGAGTGGGGGGTGATAGCAATCAGCCCCAGCATTTT. The chain links TRBV28 to TRBJ1-5, with TRBD1 as a possible D gene (5 bases). This CDR3 has 20 residues. Per germline, CDR1 MDHEN and CDR2 SYDVKM. The ends were cut back, 0 bases at V and 0 bases at J, with 21 bases in the middle.

This clonotype was seen many times. The chain carries TRBV2 and TRBJ1-5; D possibly corresponds to TRBD1 (6 bases). CDR3 length: 15 amino acids. CDR1 and CDR2 from the germline V gene are SNHLY and FYNNEI. V dropped 2 bases and J dropped 3 bases, with 11 bases sitting between them. The chain's CDR3 is CASSEQGRYNQPQHF. The DNA of the CDR3 is TGTGCCAGCAGTGAACAGGGGCGTTACAATCAGCCCCAGCATTTT. The whole variable domain, remainder taken from reference TRBV2 and TRBJ1-5, is EPEVTQTPSHQVTQMGQEVILRCVPISNHLYFYWYRQILGQKVEFLVSFYNNEISEKSEIFDDQFSVERPDGSNFTLKIRSTKLEDSAMYFCASSEQGRYNQPQHFGDGTRLSIL.

This clonotype came up a few times. This chain joins TRBV7-6 and TRBJ2-1, with D possibly being TRBD1 or TRBD2 (5 bases each). The CDR3 contains 15 residues. V gave up 5 bases and J gave up 9 bases, with 20 bases separating them. The germline gives CDR1 SGHVS, CDR2 FNYEAQ. The CDR3 DNA sequence: TGTGCCAGCAGCCATACCGGGACGCCCCAGGTTGAGCAGTTCTTC. Its protein product is CASSHTGTPQVEQFF.

A few counts support this clonotype. The chain couples TRBV5-1 to TRBJ1-2; D not certain. The CDR3 has 13 residues. From germline, CDR1 is SGHRS and CDR2 YFSETQ. Deletions cut 0 bases from V and 2 bases from J, with 5 bases between. CDR3 residues: CASSLEINYGYTF. CDR3 nucleotide sequence: TGCGCCAGCAGCTTGGAAATAAACTATGGCTACACCTTC.

This clonotype has ten or more counts. V gene TRBV11-2 combines with J gene TRBJ2-2, with D perhaps matching TRBD2 (6 bases). V shed 3 bases and J shed 2 bases, with 10 bases lying between them. CDR1 is SGHAT, CDR2 FQNNGV, per germline. This CDR3 is 15 amino acids long. The CDR3 region has the DNA TGTGCCAGCAGCTTTGGGGACTTCAACACCGGGGAGCTGTTTTTT. The encoded protein is CASSFGDFNTGELFF.

To note about this clonotype: A much larger clone differs by one base, so this may be a read error. V gene TRBV7-3 combines with J gene TRBJ1-1; D gene ambiguous. CDR3 length: 17 amino acids. Per germline, CDR1 SGHTA and CDR2 FQGTGA. The ends were cut back, 4 bases at V and 1 base at J, with 19 bases in the middle. The CDR3 reads CASSSHLDLFGNTEAFF. The CDR3 DNA follows: TGTGCCAGCAGCTCCCACTTAGACTTGTTCGGGAACACTGAAGCTTTCTTT.